This T cell receptor (beta chain) appears in the sequencing data of a study of blood T cell repertoires in COVID-19. At the level of the study: Collection of acute and convalescent COVID-19 samples took place in the United States, Italy and Spain. Nucleic acid was either cDNA or gDNA, and it came from T cells, B-cell-depleted T cells, or PBMCs.

Seattle enrolled patients during active infection and tracked them longitudinally. Authors' methods: By means of reference gene primer amplification, nucleated cell counts were estimated. Generated by immunoSEQ multiplex PCR, the TCRdb table keeps only in-frame clones and is missing some. The DNA was the basis for D and trimming; V, J and clone size are from that table. The data contain 190,000 or so clones, roughly 81% of them seen just once; the ten biggest clones take up about 10%. Germline values: CDR1 SEHNR, CDR2 FQNEAQ (reference sequence). The CDR3 consists of 12 residues. V lost 5 bases and J 10 bases, leaving 13 bases between the germline ends. This clone has just a few counts.

This sequence originates from a woman at least 80 years old with COVID-19, enrolled during active disease. J is TRBJ2-3 and V is TRBV7-9; D unresolved. The sequenced material came from peripheral blood. CDR3: CASSRWAGSQYF. The CDR3 DNA reads TGTGCCAGCAGCCGGTGGGCAGGATCGCAGTATTTT.